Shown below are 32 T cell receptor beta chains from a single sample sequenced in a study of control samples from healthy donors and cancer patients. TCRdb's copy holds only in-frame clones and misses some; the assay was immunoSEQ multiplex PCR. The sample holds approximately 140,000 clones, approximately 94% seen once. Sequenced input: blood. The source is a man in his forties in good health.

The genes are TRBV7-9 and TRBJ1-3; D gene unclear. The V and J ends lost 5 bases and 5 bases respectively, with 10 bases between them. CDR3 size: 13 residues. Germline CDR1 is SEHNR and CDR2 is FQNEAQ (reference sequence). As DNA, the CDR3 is TGTGCCAGCAGCCAAATGCCCCGAAACACCATATATTTT. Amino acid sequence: CASSQMPRNTIYF.

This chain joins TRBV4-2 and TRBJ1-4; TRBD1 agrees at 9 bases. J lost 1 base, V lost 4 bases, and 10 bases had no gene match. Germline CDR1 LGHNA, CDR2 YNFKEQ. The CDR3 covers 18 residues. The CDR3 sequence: CASSPKRGQGLTNEKLFF. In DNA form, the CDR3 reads TGTGCCAGCAGCCCTAAGCGAGGACAGGGGTTAACTAATGAAAAACTGTTTTTT.

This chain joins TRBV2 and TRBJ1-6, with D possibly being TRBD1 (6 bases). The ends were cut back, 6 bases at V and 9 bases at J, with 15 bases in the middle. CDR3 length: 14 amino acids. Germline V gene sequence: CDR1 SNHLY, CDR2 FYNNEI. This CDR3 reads CASSTGRGRSPLHF. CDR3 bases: TGTGCCAGCAGCACAGGGAGAGGACGTTCACCCCTCCACTTT.

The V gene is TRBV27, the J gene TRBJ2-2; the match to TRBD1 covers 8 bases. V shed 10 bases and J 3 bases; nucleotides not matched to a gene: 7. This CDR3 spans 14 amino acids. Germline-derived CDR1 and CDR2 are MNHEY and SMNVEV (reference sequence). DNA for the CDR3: TGTGCCACTCGGACAGGGTACGACACCGGGGAGCTGTTTTTT. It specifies CATRTGYDTGELFF.

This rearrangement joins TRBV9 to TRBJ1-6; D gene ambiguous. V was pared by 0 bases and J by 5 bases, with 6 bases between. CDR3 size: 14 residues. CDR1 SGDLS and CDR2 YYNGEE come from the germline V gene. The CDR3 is CASSVGPNNSPLHF. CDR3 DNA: TGTGCCAGCAGCGTAGGACCTAATAATTCACCCCTCCACTTT. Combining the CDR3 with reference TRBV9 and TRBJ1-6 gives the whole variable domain DSGVTQTPKHLITATGQRVTLRCSPRSGDLSVYWYQQSLDQGLQFLIQYYNGEERAKGNILERFSAQQFPDLHSELNLSSLELGDSALYFCASSVGPNNSPLHFGNGTRLTVT.

CDR3 region: CASSSRVSANEKLFF. The CDR3 region has the DNA TGTGCCAGCAGCTCCCGGGTTTCGGCTAATGAAAAACTGTTTTTT. V is TRBV5-4 and J is TRBJ1-4; D is uncertain. Trimming took 3 bases from V and 3 from J, leaving 12 bases between them. Germline V gene sequence: CDR1 SGHNT, CDR2 YYREEE (reference sequence). This CDR3 comprises 15 residues.

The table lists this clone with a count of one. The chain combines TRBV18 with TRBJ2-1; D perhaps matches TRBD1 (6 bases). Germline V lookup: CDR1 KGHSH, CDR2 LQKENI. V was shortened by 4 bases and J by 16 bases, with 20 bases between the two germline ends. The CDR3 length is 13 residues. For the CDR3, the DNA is TGTGCCAGCTCACGTAGACAGGAGCCCACTCTTTTCTTC. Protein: CASSRRQEPTLFF.

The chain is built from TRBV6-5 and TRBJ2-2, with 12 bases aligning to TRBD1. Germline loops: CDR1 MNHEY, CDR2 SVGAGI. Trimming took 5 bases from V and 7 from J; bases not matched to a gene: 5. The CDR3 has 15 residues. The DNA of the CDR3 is TGTGCCAGCAGTAGGGACAGGGGGCCGAGCGGGGAGCTGTTTTTT. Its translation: CASSRDRGPSGELFF.

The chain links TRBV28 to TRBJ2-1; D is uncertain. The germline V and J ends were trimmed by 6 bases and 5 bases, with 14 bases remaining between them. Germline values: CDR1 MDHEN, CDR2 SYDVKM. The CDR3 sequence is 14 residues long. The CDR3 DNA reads TGTGCCAGCAGAAGAAGGGATTGGAACAATGAGCAGTTCTTC. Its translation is CASRRRDWNNEQFF.

In DNA form, the CDR3 reads TGTGCCAGCAGCTTGAAGGGGTTCGGCACTGAAGCTTTCTTT. Its translation is CASSLKGFGTEAFF. This chain uses TRBV7-2 with TRBJ1-1, with D possibly being TRBD1 (5 bases). V lost 3 bases to trimming and J lost 4 bases, with 12 bases between them. Germline lookup yields CDR1 SGHTA and CDR2 FQGNSA. The CDR3 covers 14 residues.

The CDR3 DNA sequence: TGCGCCAGTCTCCCGAGTCTCAACACCGGGGAGCTGTTTTTT. This sequence encodes CASLPSLNTGELFF. The V and J genes are TRBV4-1 and TRBJ2-2; no clear D gene. V lost 9 bases and J lost 2, with 13 bases in between. CDR1 and CDR2 (germline): MGHRA, YSYEKL. The CDR3 covers 14 residues.

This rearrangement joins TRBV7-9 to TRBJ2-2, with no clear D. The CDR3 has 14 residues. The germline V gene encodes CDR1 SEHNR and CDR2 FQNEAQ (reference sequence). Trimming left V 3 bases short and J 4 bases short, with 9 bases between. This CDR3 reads CASSFPYSTGELFF. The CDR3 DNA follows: TGTGCCAGCAGCTTCCCTTACAGCACCGGGGAGCTGTTTTTT.

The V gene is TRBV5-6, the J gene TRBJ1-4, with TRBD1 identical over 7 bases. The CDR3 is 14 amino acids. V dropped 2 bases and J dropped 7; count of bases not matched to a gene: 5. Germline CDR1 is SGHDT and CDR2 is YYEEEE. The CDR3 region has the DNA TGTGCCAGCAGCTTTTGGGACAGAACTGAAAAACTGTTTTTT. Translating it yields CASSFWDRTEKLFF.

CDR3 bases: TGTGCCACCAGCAGAAACAGGGGGCCCCGAGAGACCCAGTACTTC. The encoded protein is CATSRNRGPRETQYF. The rearrangement uses TRBV15 and TRBJ2-5; 9 bases are a match to TRBD1. Losses at the gene ends were 2 bases for V and 4 bases for J; bases not matched to a gene: 5. The CDR3 is 15 amino acids. Germline CDR1 is LNHNV and CDR2 is YYDKDF (reference sequence).

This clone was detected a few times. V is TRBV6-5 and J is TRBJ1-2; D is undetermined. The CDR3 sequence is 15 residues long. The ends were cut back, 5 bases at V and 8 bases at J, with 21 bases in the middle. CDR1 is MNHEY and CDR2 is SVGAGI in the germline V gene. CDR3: CASSPGTRGPQGYTF. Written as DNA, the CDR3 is TGTGCCAGCAGTCCTGGAACTCGTGGCCCGCAGGGCTACACCTTC.

As DNA, the CDR3 is TGTGCCAGTAGACGGGGGCGGAACACTGAAGCTTTCTTT. Residues: CASRRGRNTEAFF. The rearrangement uses TRBV19 and TRBJ1-1, with D perhaps TRBD1 (6 bases). V was trimmed by 6 bases and J by 1 base, leaving 9 bases between them. Germline V gene data show CDR1 as LNHDA and CDR2 as SQIVND (reference sequence). The CDR3 runs 13 residues.

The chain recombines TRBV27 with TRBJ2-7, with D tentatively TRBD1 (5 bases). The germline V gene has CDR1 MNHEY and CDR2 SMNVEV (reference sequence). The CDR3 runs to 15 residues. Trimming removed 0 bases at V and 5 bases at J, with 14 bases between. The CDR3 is CASSLSQGGSNEQYF. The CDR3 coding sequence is TGTGCCAGCAGTTTATCCCAGGGCGGTTCCAACGAGCAGTACTTC.

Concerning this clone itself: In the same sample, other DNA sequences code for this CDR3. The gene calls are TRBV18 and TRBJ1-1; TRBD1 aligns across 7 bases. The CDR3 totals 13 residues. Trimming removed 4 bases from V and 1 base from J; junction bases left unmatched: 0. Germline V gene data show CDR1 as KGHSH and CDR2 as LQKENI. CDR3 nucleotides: TGTGCCAGCTCACGACAGGGGAACACTGAAGCTTTCTTT. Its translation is CASSRQGNTEAFF.

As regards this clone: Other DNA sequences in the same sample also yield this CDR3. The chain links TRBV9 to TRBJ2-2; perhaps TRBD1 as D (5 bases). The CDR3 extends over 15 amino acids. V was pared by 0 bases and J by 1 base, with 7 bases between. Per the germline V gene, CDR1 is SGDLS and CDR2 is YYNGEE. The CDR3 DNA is TGTGCCAGCAGCGTAGGGGGCGGGAACACCGGGGAGCTGTTTTTT. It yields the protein CASSVGGGNTGELFF.

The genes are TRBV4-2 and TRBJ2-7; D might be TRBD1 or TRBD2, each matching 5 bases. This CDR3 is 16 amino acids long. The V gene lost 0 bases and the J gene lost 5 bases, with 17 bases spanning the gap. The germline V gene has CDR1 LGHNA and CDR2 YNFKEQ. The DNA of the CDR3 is TGTGCCAGCAGCCAAGAAGGGACGGGGCGTAGGCACGAGCAGTACTTC. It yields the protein CASSQEGTGRRHEQYF.

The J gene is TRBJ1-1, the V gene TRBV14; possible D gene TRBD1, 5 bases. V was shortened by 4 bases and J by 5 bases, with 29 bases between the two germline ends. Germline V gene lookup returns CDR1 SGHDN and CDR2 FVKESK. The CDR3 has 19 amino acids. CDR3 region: CASSRGYTTFEGRGTEAFF. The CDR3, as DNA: TGTGCCAGCAGCCGGGGTTACACGACCTTCGAGGGGAGAGGTACTGAAGCTTTCTTT.

The CDR3 protein is CASSFRGASPLHF. CDR3 nucleotides: TGTGCCAGCAGTTTCCGGGGGGCTTCACCCCTCCACTTT. The chain recombines TRBV27 with TRBJ1-6; possibly TRBD1 for D (6 bases). The germline V gene encodes CDR1 MNHEY and CDR2 SMNVEV (reference sequence). With 3 bases removed from V and 9 bases from J, the gap between germline ends came to 9 bases. CDR3 length: 13 residues.

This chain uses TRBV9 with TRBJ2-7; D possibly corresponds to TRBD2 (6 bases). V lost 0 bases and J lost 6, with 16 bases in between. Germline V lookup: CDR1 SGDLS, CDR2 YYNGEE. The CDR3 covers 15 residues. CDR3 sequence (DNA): TGTGCCAGCAGCGTAGGGGGGACTCCATCGAGCGAGCAGTACTTC. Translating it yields CASSVGGTPSSEQYF.

The CDR3 region has the DNA TGCAGCGTTGGGACAGGGGAGCAGTTCTTC. It is translated as CSVGTGEQFF. This chain uses TRBV29-1 with TRBJ2-1, with 8 positions matching TRBD1. The CDR3 extends over 10 amino acids. J gave up 10 bases and V 4 bases, and 0 bases lay outside the gene matches. Germline lookup yields CDR1 SQVTM and CDR2 ANQGSEA.

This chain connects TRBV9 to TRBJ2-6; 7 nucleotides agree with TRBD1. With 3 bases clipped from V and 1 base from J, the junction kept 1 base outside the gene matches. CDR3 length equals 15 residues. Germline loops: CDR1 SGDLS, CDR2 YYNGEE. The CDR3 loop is CASSGQGSGANVLTF. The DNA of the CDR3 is TGTGCCAGCAGCGGACAGGGTTCTGGGGCCAACGTCCTGACTTTC.

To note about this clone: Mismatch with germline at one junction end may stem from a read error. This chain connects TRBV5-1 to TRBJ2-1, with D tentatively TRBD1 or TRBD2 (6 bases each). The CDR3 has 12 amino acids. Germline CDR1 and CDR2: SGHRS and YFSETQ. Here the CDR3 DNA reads TGCGCCAGCAGATTGGAGGGGGTGAAGCAGTTCTTC. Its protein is CASRLEGVKQFF.

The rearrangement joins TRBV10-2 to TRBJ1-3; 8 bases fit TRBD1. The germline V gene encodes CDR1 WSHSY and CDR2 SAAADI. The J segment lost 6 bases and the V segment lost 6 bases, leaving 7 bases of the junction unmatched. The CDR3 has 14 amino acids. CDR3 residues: CASSRTGLVNTIYF. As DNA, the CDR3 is TGCGCCAGCAGCAGGACAGGGCTAGTAAACACCATATATTTT.

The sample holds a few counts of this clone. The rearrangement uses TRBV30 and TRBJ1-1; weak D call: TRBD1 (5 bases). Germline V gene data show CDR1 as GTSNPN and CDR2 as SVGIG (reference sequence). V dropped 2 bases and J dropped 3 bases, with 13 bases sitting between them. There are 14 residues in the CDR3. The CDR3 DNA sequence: TGTGCCTGGAGTTGGCCAGGGCCGGACACTGAAGCTTTCTTT. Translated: CAWSWPGPDTEAFF.

The DNA of the CDR3 is TGCGCCAGCAGCCAGAGGGAGGGGGGAGTACAGCCTGAGCAGTTCTTC. Amino acids: CASSQREGGVQPEQFF. V and J are TRBV4-1 and TRBJ2-1; possible D gene TRBD2, 7 bases. Looked up from germline, CDR1 is MGHRA and CDR2 is YSYEKL. This CDR3 has 16 residues. V dropped 3 bases and J dropped 9 bases, with 21 bases sitting between them.

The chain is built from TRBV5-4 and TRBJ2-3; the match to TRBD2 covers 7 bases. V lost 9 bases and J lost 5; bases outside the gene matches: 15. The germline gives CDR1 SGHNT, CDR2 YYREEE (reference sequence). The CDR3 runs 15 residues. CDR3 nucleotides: TGTGCCATAGCACTAGGGGAGGGACGAGGAGATACGCAGTATTTT. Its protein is CAIALGEGRGDTQYF.

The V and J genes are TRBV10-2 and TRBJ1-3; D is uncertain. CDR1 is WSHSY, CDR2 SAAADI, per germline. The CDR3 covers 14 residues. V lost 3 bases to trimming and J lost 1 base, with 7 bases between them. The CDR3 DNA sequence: TGCGCCAGCAGTGAATCAAGGTCTGGAAACACCATATATTTT. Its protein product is CASSESRSGNTIYF.

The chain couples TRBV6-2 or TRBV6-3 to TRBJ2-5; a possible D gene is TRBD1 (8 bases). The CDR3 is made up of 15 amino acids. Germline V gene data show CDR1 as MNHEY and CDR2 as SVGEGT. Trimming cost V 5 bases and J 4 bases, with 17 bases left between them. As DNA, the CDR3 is TGTGCCAGCAGTCCACAGGGGGGGCCAGGAGAGACCCAGTACTTC. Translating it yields CASSPQGGPGETQYF.